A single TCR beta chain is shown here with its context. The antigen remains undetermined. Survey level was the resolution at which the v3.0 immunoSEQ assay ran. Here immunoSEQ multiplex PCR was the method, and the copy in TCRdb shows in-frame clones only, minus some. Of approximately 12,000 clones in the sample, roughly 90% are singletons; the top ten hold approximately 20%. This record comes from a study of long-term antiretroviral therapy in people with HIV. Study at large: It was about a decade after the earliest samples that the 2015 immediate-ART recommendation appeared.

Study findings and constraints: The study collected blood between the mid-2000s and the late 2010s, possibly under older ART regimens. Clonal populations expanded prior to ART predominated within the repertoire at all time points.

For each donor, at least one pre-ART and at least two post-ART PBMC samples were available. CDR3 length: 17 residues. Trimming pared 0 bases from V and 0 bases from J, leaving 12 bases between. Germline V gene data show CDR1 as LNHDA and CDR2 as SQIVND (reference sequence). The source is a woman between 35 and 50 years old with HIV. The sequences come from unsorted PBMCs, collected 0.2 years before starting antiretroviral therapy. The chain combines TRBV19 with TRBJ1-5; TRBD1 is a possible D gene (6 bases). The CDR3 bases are TGTGCCAGTAGTATAGATGGGGGGGGCATTAGCAATCAGCCCCAGCATTTT. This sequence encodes CASSIDGGGISNQPQHF.